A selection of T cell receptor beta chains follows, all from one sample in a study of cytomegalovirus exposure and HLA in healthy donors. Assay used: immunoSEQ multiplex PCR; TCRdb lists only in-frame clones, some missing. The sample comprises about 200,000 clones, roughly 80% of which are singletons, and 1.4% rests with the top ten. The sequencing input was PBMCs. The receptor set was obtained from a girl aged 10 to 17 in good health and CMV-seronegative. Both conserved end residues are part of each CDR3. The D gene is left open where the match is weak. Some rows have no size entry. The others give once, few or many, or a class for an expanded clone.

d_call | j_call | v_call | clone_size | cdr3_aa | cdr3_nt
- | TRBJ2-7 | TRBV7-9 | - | CASSTPWGRGTSEQYF | TGTGCCAGCAGTACACCGTGGGGCAGGGGGACTTCGGAGCAGTACTTC
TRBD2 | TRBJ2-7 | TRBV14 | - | CASSLLTAPLAGSSYEQYF | TGTGCCAGCAGCCTCCTAACGGCCCCTTTAGCGGGGAGCTCCTACGAGCAGTACTTC
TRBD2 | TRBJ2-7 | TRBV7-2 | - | CASSSGGLAAYEQYF | TGTGCCAGCAGCTCGGGGGGACTAGCGGCTTACGAGCAGTACTTC
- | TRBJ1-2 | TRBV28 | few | CASSLEGYGYTF | TGTGCCAGCAGTTTAGAGGGCTATGGCTACACCTTC
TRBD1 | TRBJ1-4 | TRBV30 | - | CAWSVLGTGSRNEKLFF | TGTGCCTGGAGTGTACTGGGGACAGGCTCCCGAAATGAAAAACTGTTTTTT
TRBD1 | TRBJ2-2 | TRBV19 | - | CARYLPSPGTAVNTGELFF | TGTGCCAGATATCTTCCCTCCCCGGGGACAGCCGTGAACACCGGGGAGCTGTTTTTT
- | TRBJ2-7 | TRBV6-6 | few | CASGLGNGEQYF | TGTGCCAGCGGACTGGGTAATGGCGAGCAGTACTTC
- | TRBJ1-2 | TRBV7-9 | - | CASGRNRDGYTF | TGTGCCAGCGGAAGGAACAGGGATGGCTACACCTTC
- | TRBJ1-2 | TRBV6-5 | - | CASSLGTALDYGYTF | TGTGCCAGCAGCCTGGGCACAGCTTTGGACTATGGCTACACCTTC
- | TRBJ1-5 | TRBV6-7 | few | CASSYSGGLNQPQHF | TGTGCCAGCAGTTACTCGGGGGGGCTTAATCAGCCCCAGCATTTT
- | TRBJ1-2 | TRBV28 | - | CASSFSNYGYTF | TGTGCCAGCAGTTTCTCTAACTATGGCTACACCTTC
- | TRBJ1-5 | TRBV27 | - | CASSFGGTYSNQPQHF | TGTGCCAGCAGCTTCGGGGGGACCTATAGCAATCAGCCCCAGCATTTT
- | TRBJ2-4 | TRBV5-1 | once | CASSRDRRDIQYF | TGCGCCAGCAGCCGGGATCGGCGGGACATTCAGTACTTC
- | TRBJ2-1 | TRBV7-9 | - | CASSSGFYNEQFF | TGTGCCAGCAGCTCAGGGTTCTACAATGAGCAGTTCTTC
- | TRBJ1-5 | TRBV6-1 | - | CASSSLWPNQPQHF | TGTGCCAGCAGTTCCCTCTGGCCTAATCAGCCCCAGCATTTT